Detailed here is one T cell receptor (beta chain). Antigen specificity is unknown. Isolated RNA was reverse transcribed in full, so expressed TCRB transcripts were sequenced. Assay used: immunoSEQ multiplex PCR; TCRdb lists only in-frame clones, some missing. The sample consists of roughly 450,000 clones, 14% of them appearing once. This sample was included in a study of beta chain features in type 1 diabetes. Findings and limits, study-wide: VDJ junctions in type 1 diabetes patients carried more deletions and fewer insertions. Across all four CD4+ subsets, people with type 1 diabetes showed modestly shorter TCRB CDR3s.

Input material: naive CD4+ T cells from blood. The sequence came from a man between 25 and 39 years old in good health.

CDR3 in DNA: TGTGCCAGCAGACTTACAGGGGGCACAGATACGCAGTATTTT. Residues: CASRLTGGTDTQYF. The rearrangement links TRBV7-3 to TRBJ2-3; TRBD1 matches 7 bases. V lost 6 bases and J lost 1; bases outside the gene matches: 4. The CDR3 runs to 14 residues. Germline V gene lookup returns CDR1 SGHTA and CDR2 FQGTGA.